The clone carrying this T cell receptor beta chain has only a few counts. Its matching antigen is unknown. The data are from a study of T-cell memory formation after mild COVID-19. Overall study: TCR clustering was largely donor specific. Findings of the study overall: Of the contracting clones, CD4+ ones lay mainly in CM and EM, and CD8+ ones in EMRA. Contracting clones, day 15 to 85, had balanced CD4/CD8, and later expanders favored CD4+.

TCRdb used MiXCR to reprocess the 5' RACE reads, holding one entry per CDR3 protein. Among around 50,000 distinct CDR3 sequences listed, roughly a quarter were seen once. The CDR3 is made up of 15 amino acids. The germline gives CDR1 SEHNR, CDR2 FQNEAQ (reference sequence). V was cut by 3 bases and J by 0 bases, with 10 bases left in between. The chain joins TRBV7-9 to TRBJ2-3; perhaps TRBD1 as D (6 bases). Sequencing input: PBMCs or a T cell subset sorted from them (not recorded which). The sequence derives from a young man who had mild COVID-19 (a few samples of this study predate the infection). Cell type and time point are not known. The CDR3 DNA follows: TGTGCCAGCAGCTTCGGAGACAGGAGCACAGATACGCAGTATTTT. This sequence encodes CASSFGDRSTDTQYF.